A single sample is the source of the 28 T cell receptor beta chains below, sequenced in a study of blood T cell repertoires in COVID-19. TCRdb's copy holds only in-frame clones and misses some; the assay was immunoSEQ multiplex PCR. The repertoire has roughly 200,000 clones, 84% of them found once; the top ten carry roughly 5%. The specimen sequenced was peripheral blood. The receptor source for this set is a woman in her seventies with active or convalescent COVID-19.

This sequence joins TRBV20-1 and TRBJ2-2; no clear D. V was clipped by 3 bases and J by 3 bases, with 5 bases between them. This CDR3 contains 12 residues. Germline loops: CDR1 DFQATT, CDR2 SNEGSKA (reference sequence). The CDR3 spells CSASTDTGELFF. CDR3 nucleotides: TGCAGTGCTAGTACTGACACCGGGGAGCTGTTTTTT.

This clone was detected only a few times. V and J are TRBV4-1 and TRBJ1-6; D is uncertain. Germline assignment: CDR1 MGHRA and CDR2 YSYEKL. V lost 3 bases and J 9 bases, leaving 12 bases between the germline ends. The CDR3 is 14 residues long. This chain's CDR3 is CASSQTLGGSPLHF. The CDR3 nucleotides are TGCGCCAGCAGCCAGACCCTGGGAGGTTCACCCCTCCACTTT.

This clone came up a few times. Here the CDR3 DNA reads TGTGCCAGCACCTGGGGTGCGGGAGGGCTGAACACCGGGGAGCTGTTTTTT. It yields the protein CASTWGAGGLNTGELFF. This sequence joins TRBV5-5 and TRBJ2-2, with 9 bases fitting TRBD2. There are 17 residues in the CDR3. From germline, CDR1 is SGHKS and CDR2 YYEKEE (reference sequence). V was pared by 6 bases and J by 1 base, with 10 bases of the junction left unmatched.

The J gene is TRBJ2-3, the V gene TRBV20-1; perhaps TRBD2 as D (5 bases). The CDR3 totals 11 residues. CDR1 DFQATT and CDR2 SNEGSKA come from the germline V gene (reference sequence). The V gene lost 3 bases and the J gene lost 14 bases, with 15 bases spanning the gap. The CDR3: CSASGRAGRYF. The CDR3 region has the DNA TGCAGTGCTAGCGGGCGGGCCGGGCGGTATTTT.

This clone was detected once. The gene calls are TRBV29-1 and TRBJ2-1; D possibly corresponds to TRBD1 (7 bases). The CDR3 covers 13 residues. From germline, CDR1 is SQVTM and CDR2 ANQGSEA. V was clipped by 6 bases and J by 8 bases, with 17 bases between them. CDR3 amino acids: CSVEGGQRYEQFF. The CDR3 DNA follows: TGCAGCGTCGAGGGGGGACAGCGCTATGAGCAGTTCTTC.

This clone was observed a single time. V and J are TRBV19 and TRBJ1-2; 8 bases are a match to TRBD1. Germline CDR1 reads LNHDA; CDR2 reads SQIVND (reference sequence). V lost 4 bases to trimming and J lost 4 bases; unmatched junction nucleotides: 8. CDR3 length: 15 amino acids. CDR3 sequence (DNA): TGTGCCAGTAGTAAACCGGGACAGGTGACCTATGGCTACACCTTC. Protein sequence: CASSKPGQVTYGYTF.

This clone was observed a single time. The junction does not match germline at one end; this may be a read error. The chain links TRBV7-7 to TRBJ2-5; tentatively, D is TRBD1 (7 bases). Germline loops: CDR1 SSHAT, CDR2 FNYEAQ (reference sequence). The CDR3 is made up of 15 amino acids. The CDR3 bases are TGTGCTAGCAGCTTAGGGGGCGGGATTTCGGAGACCCAGTACTTC. Translation: CASSLGGGISETQYF. Variable domain in full (rest from reference TRBV7-7 and TRBJ2-5): GAGVSQSPRYKVTKRGQDVTLRCDPISSHATLYWYQQALGQGPEFLTYFNYEAQPDKSGLPSDRFSAERPEGSISTLTIQRTEQRDSAMYRCASSLGGGISETQYFGPGTRLLVL.

This chain joins TRBV5-1 and TRBJ2-3; TRBD2 matches at 7 bases. Trimming removed 2 bases from V and 3 bases from J; junction bases left unmatched: 6. The CDR3 spans 15 residues. Germline V CDR1 and CDR2: SGHRS, YFSETQ. CDR3 region: CASSLRAGGTDTQYF. CDR3 in DNA: TGCGCCAGCAGCTTACGAGCCGGGGGGACAGATACGCAGTATTTT. Looking up the rest from reference TRBV5-1 and TRBJ2-3 gives the full variable domain: KAGVTQTPRYLIKTRGQQVTLSCSPISGHRSVSWYQQTPGQGLQFLFEYFSETQRNKGNFPGRFSGRQFSNSRSEMNVSTLELGDSALYLCASSLRAGGTDTQYFGPGTRLTVL.

This sequence joins TRBV6-5 and TRBJ2-5; 9 nucleotides agree with TRBD2. Germline V gene sequence: CDR1 MNHEY, CDR2 SVGAGI. This CDR3 spans 15 amino acids. The trim removed 2 bases at V and 9 bases at J, leaving 10 bases unmatched. CDR3 nucleotides: TGTGCCAGCAGTTACCGGACTAGCGTCCCTCAATCCCAGTACTTC. Its translation is CASSYRTSVPQSQYF.

The rearrangement joins TRBV18 to TRBJ1-6, with D perhaps TRBD1 (5 bases). V was pared by 4 bases and J by 7 bases, with 11 bases between. Germline V lookup: CDR1 KGHSH, CDR2 LQKENI. The CDR3 sequence is 14 residues long. CDR3: CASSQGIWNSPLHF. As DNA, the CDR3 is TGTGCCAGCTCACAGGGGATTTGGAATTCACCCCTCCACTTT.

The chain has TRBV6-6 and TRBJ1-2; 9 bases are shared with TRBD1. The CDR3 is 12 amino acids. Germline assignment: CDR1 MNHNY and CDR2 SVGAGI (reference sequence). Germline trimming cut 8 bases from V and 8 bases from J; bases unmatched to any gene: 6. CDR3 loop: CASGRTGDGYTF. The CDR3 DNA follows: TGTGCCAGCGGAAGGACAGGGGACGGCTACACCTTC.

This clone was detected only once. The chain carries TRBV19 and TRBJ2-1, with TRBD2 matching over 11 bases. The CDR3 covers 16 residues. J lost 2 bases, V lost 3 bases, and 3 bases had no gene match. Germline V gene lookup returns CDR1 LNHDA and CDR2 SQIVND (reference sequence). The chain's CDR3 is CASSMTSGAAYNEQFF. The CDR3 DNA is TGTGCCAGTAGTATGACTAGCGGGGCCGCCTACAATGAGCAGTTCTTC.

This clone turned up a few times. The rearrangement joins TRBV11-3 to TRBJ2-7, with TRBD2 identical over 7 bases. CDR3 length equals 13 residues. CDR1 SGHNT and CDR2 YENEEA come from the germline V gene. V gave up 1 base and J gave up 9 bases; unmatched junction bases: 6. CDR3 nucleotide sequence: TGTGCCAGCAGCTTAGGGACTAGAGGAGGGCAGTACTTC. Protein sequence: CASSLGTRGGQYF.

This sequence joins TRBV19 and TRBJ2-7; 11 nucleotides agree with TRBD2. With V trimmed by 1 base and J by 2 bases, 13 bases remained unmatched. The germline V gene has CDR1 LNHDA and CDR2 SQIVND (reference sequence). This CDR3 is 19 amino acids long. The CDR3 here is CASSIAHSGTSGPTYEQYF. As DNA, the CDR3 is TGTGCCAGTAGTATAGCCCACTCCGGGACTAGCGGACCCACCTACGAGCAGTACTTC. The full variable domain, rest sourced from reference TRBV19 and TRBJ2-7, is DGGITQSPKYLFRKEGQNVTLSCEQNLNHDAMYWYRQDPGQGLRLIYYSQIVNDFQKGDIAEGYSVSREKKESFPLTVTSAQKNPTAFYLCASSIAHSGTSGPTYEQYFGPGTRLTVT.

This chain joins TRBV6-5 and TRBJ2-3; TRBD1 matches at 7 bases. J gave up 0 bases and V 6 bases, and 3 bases lay outside the gene matches. The CDR3 is 14 amino acids. Germline CDR1 and CDR2: MNHEY and SVGAGI. The CDR3 here is CASRTGASTDTQYF. CDR3 nucleotide sequence: TGTGCCAGCAGAACAGGGGCTAGCACAGATACGCAGTATTTT.

The gene calls are TRBV24-1 and TRBJ2-1, with D tentatively TRBD2 (6 bases). Trimming removed 7 bases from V and 1 base from J, with 13 bases in between. Germline V gene sequence: CDR1 KGHDR, CDR2 SFDVKD. The CDR3 totals 15 residues. The CDR3: CATSLGGSSYNEQFF. The CDR3 nucleotides are TGTGCCACCAGCCTGGGGGGATCTTCCTACAATGAGCAGTTCTTC.

The rearrangement links TRBV7-9 to TRBJ2-7; 10 nucleotides align to TRBD2. Germline CDR1 and CDR2: SEHNR and FQNEAQ (reference sequence). The CDR3 spans 15 residues. The V and J ends lost 5 bases and 3 bases, in that order; junction bases with no gene match: 7. The DNA of the CDR3 is TGTGCCAGCAGCCCCCTAGCGGGAGCTTTCTACGAGCAGTACTTC. It yields the protein CASSPLAGAFYEQYF.

The chain uses TRBV5-1 and TRBJ2-3, with 10 nucleotides matching TRBD2. The CDR3 length is 16 residues. After removal of 4 bases from V and 2 bases from J, the junction contained 7 bases not matched to a gene. Germline-derived CDR1 and CDR2 are SGHRS and YFSETQ. CDR3 in DNA: TGCGCCAGCAGCAAGGGGACTAGCGCAAACACAGATACGCAGTATTTT. This encodes CASSKGTSANTDTQYF. Drawing the rest from reference TRBV5-1 and TRBJ2-3, the complete variable domain is KAGVTQTPRYLIKTRGQQVTLSCSPISGHRSVSWYQQTPGQGLQFLFEYFSETQRNKGNFPGRFSGRQFSNSRSEMNVSTLELGDSALYLCASSKGTSANTDTQYFGPGTRLTVL.

CDR3 coding DNA: TGTGCCAGCAGCCCAGAAGGGCTAGCGGTAATGTACGAGCAGTACTTC. Its protein is CASSPEGLAVMYEQYF. The V and J genes are TRBV7-2 and TRBJ2-7; 7 bases align to TRBD2. V shed 5 bases and J 4 bases; nucleotides not matched to a gene: 14. The CDR3 has 16 residues. Germline CDR1 and CDR2: SGHTA and FQGNSA.

V and J are TRBV6-5 and TRBJ2-7; TRBD2 might be the D (6 bases). The CDR3 has 14 amino acids. V gave up 6 bases and J gave up 5 bases, with 17 bases separating them. Looked up from germline, CDR1 is MNHEY and CDR2 is SVGAGI. As DNA, the CDR3 is TGTGCCAGCAGCCGGACTATCACGGCGGACGAGCAGTACTTC. As protein: CASSRTITADEQYF.

The chain carries TRBV4-1 and TRBJ2-5; 10 bases line up with TRBD2. The germline V gene has CDR1 MGHRA and CDR2 YSYEKL. The J segment lost 2 bases and the V segment lost 5 bases, leaving 2 bases of the junction unmatched. This CDR3 has 14 residues. The CDR3 DNA sequence: TGCGCCAGCAGCGGACTAGCGGCTCAAGAGACCCAGTACTTC. Its protein product is CASSGLAAQETQYF.

The V call is TRBV5-1, the J call TRBJ1-1, with D hard to call. In germline, CDR1 is SGHRS, CDR2 YFSETQ. This CDR3 spans 15 amino acids. V was clipped by 3 bases and J by 1 base, with 13 bases between them. The CDR3 spells CASSSIDTANTEAFF. The CDR3 DNA reads TGCGCCAGCAGCTCAATTGACACCGCGAACACTGAAGCTTTCTTT. The full variable domain, in which reference TRBV5-1 and TRBJ1-1 provide the parts outside the CDR3, is KAGVTQTPRYLIKTRGQQVTLSCSPISGHRSVSWYQQTPGQGLQFLFEYFSETQRNKGNFPGRFSGRQFSNSRSEMNVSTLELGDSALYLCASSSIDTANTEAFFGQGTRLTVV.

The V and J genes are TRBV28 and TRBJ2-3; TRBD2 matches at 9 bases. The CDR3 spans 17 residues. The ends lost 5 bases at V and 7 bases at J; junction bases unmatched: 16. CDR1 is MDHEN, CDR2 SYDVKM, per germline. The CDR3 loop is CASSLAGWTPPANTQYF. The CDR3 DNA sequence: TGTGCCAGCAGTCTAGCGGGGTGGACCCCCCCCGCGAATACGCAGTATTTT.

The chain combines TRBV2 with TRBJ2-1; tentatively, D is TRBD1 (6 bases). CDR3 size: 17 residues. V dropped 2 bases and J dropped 6 bases, with 20 bases sitting between them. The germline gives CDR1 SNHLY, CDR2 FYNNEI. The chain's CDR3 is CASSEYSVGVGGNEQFF. CDR3 sequence (DNA): TGTGCCAGCAGTGAATATTCGGTAGGGGTAGGGGGCAATGAGCAGTTCTTC.

This clone was seen only a few times. The rearrangement links TRBV5-4 to TRBJ2-3; 7 nucleotides align to TRBD1. CDR3 length: 15 residues. The V and J ends lost 4 bases and 3 bases, in that order; junction bases with no gene match: 8. Germline CDR1 and CDR2: SGHNT and YYREEE (reference sequence). The CDR3 nucleotides are TGTGCCAGCAGCCCGGCAGAGGGGGCAACAGATACGCAGTATTTT. Its translation: CASSPAEGATDTQYF. Supplemented by reference TRBV5-4 and TRBJ2-3, the full variable domain reads ETGVTQSPTHLIKTRGQQVTLRCSSQSGHNTVSWYQQALGQGPQFIFQYYREEENGRGNFPPRFSGLQFPNYSSELNVNALELDDSALYLCASSPAEGATDTQYFGPGTRLTVL.

The V call is TRBV5-4, the J call TRBJ1-2, with TRBD1 identical over 9 bases. The CDR3 is 13 amino acids. After removal of 2 bases from V and 8 bases from J, the junction contained 4 bases not matched to a gene. From germline, CDR1 is SGHNT and CDR2 YYREEE (reference sequence). The chain's CDR3 is CASSLTGGGGYTF. The CDR3 DNA is TGTGCCAGCAGCTTAACAGGGGGCGGGGGCTACACCTTC.

With regard to this clone: Other DNA sequences in the same sample also yield this CDR3. The chain links TRBV5-1 to TRBJ1-2, with D tentatively TRBD1 (5 bases). CDR1 and CDR2 from the germline V gene are SGHRS and YFSETQ. This CDR3 is built from 13 residues. V was clipped by 3 bases and J by 8 bases, with 14 bases between them. The CDR3 nucleotides are TGCGCCAGCAGCTCCTCGTCGGGGGTCGGCTACACCTTC. Protein sequence: CASSSSSGVGYTF.

The chain uses TRBV29-1 and TRBJ2-7, with TRBD1 as a possible D gene (6 bases). CDR1 is SQVTM and CDR2 is ANQGSEA in the germline V gene. Trimming took 2 bases from V and 6 from J, leaving 17 bases between them. The CDR3 spans 14 residues. This CDR3 is CSVETGQRTSEQYF. CDR3 nucleotide sequence: TGCAGCGTTGAAACGGGACAACGGACGAGCGAGCAGTACTTC.